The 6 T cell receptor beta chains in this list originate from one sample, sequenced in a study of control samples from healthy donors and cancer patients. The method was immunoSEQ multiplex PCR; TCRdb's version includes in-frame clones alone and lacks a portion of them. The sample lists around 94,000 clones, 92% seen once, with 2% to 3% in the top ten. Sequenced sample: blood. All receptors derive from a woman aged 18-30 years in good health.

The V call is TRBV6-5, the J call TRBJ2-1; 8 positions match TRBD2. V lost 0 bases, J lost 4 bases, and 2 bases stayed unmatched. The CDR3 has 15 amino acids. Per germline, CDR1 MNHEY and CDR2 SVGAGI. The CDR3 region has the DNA TGTGCCAGCAGTTACTCACTAGCGGAGTACAATGAGCAGTTCTTC. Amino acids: CASSYSLAEYNEQFF.

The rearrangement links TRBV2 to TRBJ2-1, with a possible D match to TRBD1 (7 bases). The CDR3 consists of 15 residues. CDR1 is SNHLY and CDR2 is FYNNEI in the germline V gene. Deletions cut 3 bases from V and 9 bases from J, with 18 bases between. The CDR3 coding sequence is TGTGCCAGCAGTGACTTGCGGGGCTACAGGGGTGAGCAGTTCTTC. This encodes CASSDLRGYRGEQFF.

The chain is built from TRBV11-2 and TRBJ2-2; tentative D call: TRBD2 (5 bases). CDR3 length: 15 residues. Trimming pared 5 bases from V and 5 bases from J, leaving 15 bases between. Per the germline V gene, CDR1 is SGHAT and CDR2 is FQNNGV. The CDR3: CASSKSGWGTGELFF. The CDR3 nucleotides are TGTGCCAGCAGCAAAAGCGGTTGGGGAACCGGGGAGCTGTTTTTT.

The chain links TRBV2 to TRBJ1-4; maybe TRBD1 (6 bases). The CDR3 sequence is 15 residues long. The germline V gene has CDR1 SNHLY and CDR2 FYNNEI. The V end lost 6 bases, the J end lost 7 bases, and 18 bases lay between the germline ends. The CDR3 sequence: CASRRAYRDGEKLFF. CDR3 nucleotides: TGTGCCAGCAGGCGGGCTTACAGGGACGGTGAAAAACTGTTTTTT.

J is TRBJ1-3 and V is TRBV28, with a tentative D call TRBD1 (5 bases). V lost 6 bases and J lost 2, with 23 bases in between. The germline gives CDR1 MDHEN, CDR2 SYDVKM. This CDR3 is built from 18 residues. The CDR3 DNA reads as TGTGCCAGCAGCATTTTGCCCACGGGGACCCTCCCTGGAAACACCATATATTTT. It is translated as CASSILPTGTLPGNTIYF.

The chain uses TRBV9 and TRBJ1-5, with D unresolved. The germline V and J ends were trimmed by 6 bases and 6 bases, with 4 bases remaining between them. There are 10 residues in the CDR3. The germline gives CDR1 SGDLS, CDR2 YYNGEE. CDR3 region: CASTGQPQHF. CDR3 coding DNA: TGTGCCAGCACGGGTCAGCCCCAGCATTTT.